Listed below are T cell receptor beta chains from one sample, sequenced in a study of PD-1 blockade in classical Hodgkin lymphoma. Some clones are missing from TCRdb's copy, which holds only in-frame ones; the method was immunoSEQ multiplex PCR. The table lists approximately 31,000 clones, roughly four fifths of them singletons, with over 0.8% in the top ten. The sequencing used CD4+ T cells from blood, collected before the fourth cycle of nivolumab. The receptors here all came from a human donor with classical Hodgkin lymphoma. The CDR3 runs from the conserved cysteine through the conserved F or W. The D gene is left open where the match is weak. The listing skips clone size in some rows; elsewhere it reads once, few, many or a size class.

clone_size: .
d_call: .
v_call: TRBV27
j_call: TRBJ1-2
cdr3_nt: TGTGCCAGCAGTTTAGATCCCGGGGGGATTGGCTACACCTTC
cdr3_aa: CASSLDPGGIGYTF

clone_size: .
d_call: .
v_call: TRBV7-9
j_call: TRBJ2-7
cdr3_nt: TGTGCCAGCAGCTCACACGCCCTGGTCGAGCAGTACTTC
cdr3_aa: CASSSHALVEQYF

clone_size: .
d_call: .
v_call: TRBV27
j_call: TRBJ2-7
cdr3_nt: TGTGCCAGCAGGCAGACGCTTGAGGGGCGCGAGCAGTACTTC
cdr3_aa: CASRQTLEGREQYF

clone_size: .
d_call: .
v_call: TRBV19
j_call: TRBJ1-1
cdr3_nt: TGTGCCAGTACCCAAGCCAGGGACGACACTGAAGCTTTCTTT
cdr3_aa: CASTQARDDTEAFF

clone_size: .
d_call: .
v_call: TRBV11-2
j_call: TRBJ1-6
cdr3_nt: TGTGCCAGCAGCGCCCGGCGGGAGGGGAGTAATTCACCCCTCCACTTT
cdr3_aa: CASSARREGSNSPLHF

clone_size: .
d_call: .
v_call: TRBV7-2
j_call: TRBJ2-3
cdr3_nt: TGTGCCAGCAGCGCGAGTGCCCCGGGACAAGATACGCAGTATTTT
cdr3_aa: CASSASAPGQDTQYF

clone_size: .
d_call: .
v_call: TRBV6-5
j_call: TRBJ1-2
cdr3_nt: TGTGCCAGCAGTTACGATACAGGGTACTATGGCTACACCTTC
cdr3_aa: CASSYDTGYYGYTF

clone_size: once
d_call: .
v_call: TRBV27
j_call: TRBJ2-7
cdr3_nt: TGTGCCAGCAGTGGGAGGCAGGGCCCCTACGAGCAGTACTTC
cdr3_aa: CASSGRQGPYEQYF

clone_size: .
d_call: TRBD2
v_call: TRBV2
j_call: TRBJ2-2
cdr3_nt: TGTGCCAGCAAGCGACTAGCGGTACTGACCGGGGAGCTGTTTTTT
cdr3_aa: CASKRLAVLTGELFF

clone_size: once
d_call: TRBD2
v_call: TRBV4-2
j_call: TRBJ2-4
cdr3_nt: TGTGCCAGCAGCCAAGCCCGTAGCGGGGGACTAGCCAAAAACATTCAGTACTTC
cdr3_aa: CASSQARSGGLAKNIQYF

clone_size: .
d_call: .
v_call: TRBV5-4
j_call: TRBJ2-5
cdr3_nt: TGTGCCAGCAGCTTGGGAGGTTTGGTCGGAATCCAAGAGACCCAGTACTTC
cdr3_aa: CASSLGGLVGIQETQYF

clone_size: .
d_call: .
v_call: TRBV6-6
j_call: TRBJ2-7
cdr3_nt: TGTGCCAGCAGCCCTAGGGGGGAGGCGAGGTCCGACGAGCAGTACTTC
cdr3_aa: CASSPRGEARSDEQYF

clone_size: once
d_call: TRBD1
v_call: TRBV5-1
j_call: TRBJ1-4
cdr3_nt: TGCGCCAGCAGCTTGCGGACAGGGGGCGAGGAAAAACTGTTTTTT
cdr3_aa: CASSLRTGGEEKLFF

clone_size: .
d_call: .
v_call: TRBV6-5
j_call: TRBJ2-2
cdr3_nt: TGTGCCAGCAACGAACAGACTCGAGGGGCCGGGGAGCTGTTTTTT
cdr3_aa: CASNEQTRGAGELFF

clone_size: .
d_call: .
v_call: TRBV19
j_call: TRBJ1-1
cdr3_nt: TGTGCCAGTAGTATAGTACAGGGTGGCACTGAAGCTTTCTTT
cdr3_aa: CASSIVQGGTEAFF

clone_size: .
d_call: TRBD1
v_call: TRBV27
j_call: TRBJ1-2
cdr3_nt: TGTGCCAGACCGGGGGAAGGACAGGGGGCGCACGGCTACACCTTC
cdr3_aa: CARPGEGQGAHGYTF

clone_size: .
d_call: TRBD1
v_call: TRBV19
j_call: TRBJ1-2
cdr3_nt: TGTGCCAGTAGAGACGGGACAGGCTATGGCTACACCTTC
cdr3_aa: CASRDGTGYGYTF

clone_size: .
d_call: .
v_call: TRBV7-2
j_call: TRBJ2-7
cdr3_nt: TGTGCCAGCAACAACGGAAATGGGGCCTACGAGCAGTACTTC
cdr3_aa: CASNNGNGAYEQYF

clone_size: .
d_call: .
v_call: TRBV5-1
j_call: TRBJ2-5
cdr3_nt: TGCGCCAGCAGCTTTGGTGGAGCAGAAGAGACCCAGTACTTC
cdr3_aa: CASSFGGAEETQYF

clone_size: .
d_call: TRBD1
v_call: TRBV27
j_call: TRBJ1-2
cdr3_nt: TGTGCCAGCGGGTCAGGGGGCGCCGAGAATGGCTACACCTTC
cdr3_aa: CASGSGGAENGYTF

clone_size: .
d_call: .
v_call: TRBV18
j_call: TRBJ1-6
cdr3_nt: TGTGCCAGCTCGAAGACTCTTGACTCCTATAATTCACCCCTCCACTTT
cdr3_aa: CASSKTLDSYNSPLHF

clone_size: .
d_call: .
v_call: TRBV30
j_call: TRBJ1-1
cdr3_nt: TGTGCCTGGGCCCAGGGCTCTGAAGCTTTCTTT
cdr3_aa: CAWAQGSEAFF

clone_size: .
d_call: TRBD2
v_call: TRBV30
j_call: TRBJ2-1
cdr3_nt: TGTGCCTGGAGTGTATCCCGGACTAGCGGGGGGCCTGGGGGAGAGCAGTTCTTC
cdr3_aa: CAWSVSRTSGGPGGEQFF

clone_size: few
d_call: .
v_call: TRBV12-5
j_call: TRBJ1-2
cdr3_nt: TGTGCTAGTGGTTTGGTATTCGGGGGGAACTATGGCTACACCTTC
cdr3_aa: CASGLVFGGNYGYTF

clone_size: .
d_call: TRBD2
v_call: TRBV5-1
j_call: TRBJ2-5
cdr3_nt: TGCGCCAGCAGCCCGCGGGGGGTCAAGGAGACCCAGTACTTC
cdr3_aa: CASSPRGVKETQYF

clone_size: few
d_call: .
v_call: TRBV5-1
j_call: TRBJ1-1
cdr3_nt: TGCGCCAGCAGCTCGGGGGTGGGTAACACTGAAGCTTTCTTT
cdr3_aa: CASSSGVGNTEAFF

clone_size: .
d_call: .
v_call: TRBV28
j_call: TRBJ2-2
cdr3_nt: TGTGCCAGCAGTCCCCCGGGACTTGTCGGGGAGCTGTTTTTT
cdr3_aa: CASSPPGLVGELFF

clone_size: .
d_call: .
v_call: TRBV29-1
j_call: TRBJ2-3
cdr3_nt: TGCAGCGTTGAAGTGAAGGGAACAGATACGCAGTATTTT
cdr3_aa: CSVEVKGTDTQYF

clone_size: few
d_call: TRBD1
v_call: TRBV19
j_call: TRBJ1-2
cdr3_nt: TGTGCCAGTAGAGATCCGGGACAGGCCAATTATGGCTACACCTTC
cdr3_aa: CASRDPGQANYGYTF

clone_size: .
d_call: TRBD1
v_call: TRBV5-8
j_call: TRBJ1-6
cdr3_nt: TGTGCCAGCTCGTTGGTCGGCACGGGACAGGGCCATTCACCCCTCCACTTT
cdr3_aa: CASSLVGTGQGHSPLHF

clone_size: .
d_call: .
v_call: TRBV2
j_call: TRBJ2-6
cdr3_nt: TGTGCCAGCAGCAGGGACTCTGGGGCCAACGTCCTGACTTTC
cdr3_aa: CASSRDSGANVLTF

clone_size: once
d_call: .
v_call: TRBV18
j_call: TRBJ2-1
cdr3_nt: TGTGCCAGCTCAGGAGGGTACGGAAGCTCCTACAATGAGCAGTTCTTC
cdr3_aa: CASSGGYGSSYNEQFF

clone_size: .
d_call: TRBD1
v_call: TRBV19
j_call: TRBJ1-5
cdr3_nt: TGTGCCAGTAGTACAGGGGGAGGCAATCAGCCCCAGCATTTT
cdr3_aa: CASSTGGGNQPQHF

clone_size: once
d_call: .
v_call: TRBV5-1
j_call: TRBJ2-7
cdr3_nt: TGCGCCAGCAGCGAACGACGGGGTACCTACGAGCAGTACTTC
cdr3_aa: CASSERRGTYEQYF

clone_size: .
d_call: .
v_call: TRBV9
j_call: TRBJ2-2
cdr3_nt: TGTGCCAGCAGCGTAGCTCCGGATCCCACCGGGGAGCTGTTTTTT
cdr3_aa: CASSVAPDPTGELFF

clone_size: .
d_call: TRBD2
v_call: TRBV18
j_call: TRBJ2-2
cdr3_nt: TGTGCCAGCTCACGGCTAGCGGGGGCAGCCGGGGAGCTGTTTTTT
cdr3_aa: CASSRLAGAAGELFF

clone_size: .
d_call: .
v_call: TRBV5-4
j_call: TRBJ2-5
cdr3_nt: TGTGCCAGCAGCTTGGACAGGTACCAAGAGACCCAGTACTTC
cdr3_aa: CASSLDRYQETQYF

clone_size: .
d_call: .
v_call: TRBV28
j_call: TRBJ2-7
cdr3_nt: TGTGCCAGCGGTCTAGGCGGATTCTACGAGCAGTACTTC
cdr3_aa: CASGLGGFYEQYF

clone_size: .
d_call: TRBD1
v_call: TRBV18
j_call: TRBJ1-4
cdr3_nt: TGTGCCAGCTCCGCCTTCGGACAGGGGGACGAAAAACTGTTTTTT
cdr3_aa: CASSAFGQGDEKLFF

clone_size: .
d_call: .
v_call: TRBV9
j_call: TRBJ1-1
cdr3_nt: TGTGCCAGCAGCGTAGATGAAGGGGACGCTTTCTTT
cdr3_aa: CASSVDEGDAFF

clone_size: .
d_call: .
v_call: TRBV5-6
j_call: TRBJ1-1
cdr3_nt: TGTGCCAGCACCCCCGCGGGGCACACTGAAGCTTTCTTT
cdr3_aa: CASTPAGHTEAFF

clone_size: few
d_call: TRBD1
v_call: TRBV7-2
j_call: TRBJ1-6
cdr3_nt: TGTGCCAGCAGCCTGAGGACAGGAGGTGATTCACCCCTCCACTTT
cdr3_aa: CASSLRTGGDSPLHF

clone_size: .
d_call: .
v_call: TRBV6-1
j_call: TRBJ2-5
cdr3_nt: TGTGCCAGCAGTGAACTGAGGATTGGCCAAGAGACCCAGTACTTC
cdr3_aa: CASSELRIGQETQYF

clone_size: .
d_call: .
v_call: TRBV7-2
j_call: TRBJ2-7
cdr3_nt: TGTGCCAGCAGCTTAACCTACGAGCAGTACTTC
cdr3_aa: CASSLTYEQYF

clone_size: .
d_call: .
v_call: TRBV28
j_call: TRBJ1-2
cdr3_nt: TGTGCCAGCAGCCACGAGCGTGGCTACACCTTC
cdr3_aa: CASSHERGYTF

clone_size: .
d_call: .
v_call: TRBV28
j_call: TRBJ1-2
cdr3_nt: TGTGCCAGCAGTTTCCCAGGACAGAACTATGGCTACACCTTC
cdr3_aa: CASSFPGQNYGYTF

clone_size: .
d_call: .
v_call: TRBV7-9
j_call: TRBJ2-1
cdr3_nt: TGTGCCAGCAGTTCGATCAATGAGCAGTTCTTC
cdr3_aa: CASSSINEQFF

clone_size: few
d_call: .
v_call: TRBV7-9
j_call: TRBJ1-6
cdr3_nt: TGTGCCAGCAGCCCAAACCGGGACGGAGATAATTCACCCCTCCACTTT
cdr3_aa: CASSPNRDGDNSPLHF

clone_size: .
d_call: TRBD1
v_call: TRBV30
j_call: TRBJ2-4
cdr3_nt: TGTGCCTGGAGTGGTCAGGGGGTAGCCAAAAACATTCAGTACTTC
cdr3_aa: CAWSGQGVAKNIQYF

clone_size: .
d_call: .
v_call: TRBV6-6
j_call: TRBJ1-1
cdr3_nt: TGTGCCAGCAGTAACCGACCTAACACTGAAGCTTTCTTT
cdr3_aa: CASSNRPNTEAFF

clone_size: .
d_call: TRBD2
v_call: TRBV6-4
j_call: TRBJ2-7
cdr3_nt: TGTGCCGCCCAGGTTCTAGCGGGCACCTACGAGCAGTACTTC
cdr3_aa: CAAQVLAGTYEQYF